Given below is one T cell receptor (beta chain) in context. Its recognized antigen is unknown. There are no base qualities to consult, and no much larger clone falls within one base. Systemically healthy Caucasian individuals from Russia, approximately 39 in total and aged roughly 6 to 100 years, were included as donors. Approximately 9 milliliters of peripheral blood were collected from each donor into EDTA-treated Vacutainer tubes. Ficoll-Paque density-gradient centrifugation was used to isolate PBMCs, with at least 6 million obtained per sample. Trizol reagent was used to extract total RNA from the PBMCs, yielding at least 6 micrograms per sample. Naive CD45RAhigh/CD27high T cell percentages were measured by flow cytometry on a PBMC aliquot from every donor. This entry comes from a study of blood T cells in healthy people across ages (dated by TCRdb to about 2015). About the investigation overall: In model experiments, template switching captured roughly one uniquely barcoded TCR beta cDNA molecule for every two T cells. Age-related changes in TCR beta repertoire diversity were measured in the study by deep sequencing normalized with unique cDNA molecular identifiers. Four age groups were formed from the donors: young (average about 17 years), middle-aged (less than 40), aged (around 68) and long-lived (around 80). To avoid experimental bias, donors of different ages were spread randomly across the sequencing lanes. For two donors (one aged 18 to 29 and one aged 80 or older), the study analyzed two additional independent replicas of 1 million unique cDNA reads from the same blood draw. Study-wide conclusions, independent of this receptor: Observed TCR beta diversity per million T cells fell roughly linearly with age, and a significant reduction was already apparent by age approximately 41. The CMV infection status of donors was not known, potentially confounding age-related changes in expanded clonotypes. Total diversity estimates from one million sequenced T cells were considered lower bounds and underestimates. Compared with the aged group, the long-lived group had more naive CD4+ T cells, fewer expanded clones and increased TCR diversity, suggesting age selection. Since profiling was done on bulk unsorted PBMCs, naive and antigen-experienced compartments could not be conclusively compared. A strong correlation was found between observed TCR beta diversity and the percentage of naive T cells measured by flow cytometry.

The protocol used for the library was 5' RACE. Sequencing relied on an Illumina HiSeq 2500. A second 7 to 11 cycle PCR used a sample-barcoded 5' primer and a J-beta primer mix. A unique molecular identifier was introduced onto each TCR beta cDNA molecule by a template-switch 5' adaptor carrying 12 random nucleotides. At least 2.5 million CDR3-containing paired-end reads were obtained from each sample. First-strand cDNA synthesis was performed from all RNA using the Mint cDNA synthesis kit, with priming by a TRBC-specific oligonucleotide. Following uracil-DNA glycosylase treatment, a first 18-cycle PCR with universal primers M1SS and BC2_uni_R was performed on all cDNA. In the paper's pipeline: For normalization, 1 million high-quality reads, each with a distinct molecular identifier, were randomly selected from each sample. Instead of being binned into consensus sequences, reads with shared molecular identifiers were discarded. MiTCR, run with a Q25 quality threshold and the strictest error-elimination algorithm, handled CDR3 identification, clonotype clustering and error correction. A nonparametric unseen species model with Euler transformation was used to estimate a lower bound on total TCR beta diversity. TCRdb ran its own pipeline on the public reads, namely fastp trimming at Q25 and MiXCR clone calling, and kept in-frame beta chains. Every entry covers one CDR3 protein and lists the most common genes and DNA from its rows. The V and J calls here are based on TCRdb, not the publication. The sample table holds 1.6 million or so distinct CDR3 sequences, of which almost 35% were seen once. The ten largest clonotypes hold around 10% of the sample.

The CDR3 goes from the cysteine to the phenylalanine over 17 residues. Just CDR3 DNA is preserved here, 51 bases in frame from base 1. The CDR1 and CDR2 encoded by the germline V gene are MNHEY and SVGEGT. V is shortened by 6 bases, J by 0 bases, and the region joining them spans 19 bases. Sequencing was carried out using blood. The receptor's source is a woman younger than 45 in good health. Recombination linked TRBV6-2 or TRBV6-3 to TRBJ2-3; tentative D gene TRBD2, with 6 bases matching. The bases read TGTGCCAGCAGCCCTTTAATAGTAGCGGCTAGCACAGATACGCAGTATTTT. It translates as CASSPLIVAASTDTQYF.